A selection of T cell receptor beta chains follows, all from one sample in a study of shared clonotypes between healthy human individuals. The data were produced by immunoSEQ multiplex PCR, yet TCRdb's version contains in-frame clones alone and is incomplete. The sample has about 96,000 clones, approximately 44% seen once. Sequencing was performed on PBMCs. The receptors derive from a middle-aged woman in good health. Some clones in this sample may be carry-over from other donors' samples. Both conserved end residues are trimmed from each CDR3. The order of the fields is V gene, J gene, D gene, CDR3 protein. A D gene is named only where the DNA matches it firmly.

>TRBV5-7|TRBJ2-1|.
ASSLGTYNEQF
>TRBV5-4|TRBJ2-6|.
ASLQGGANVLT
>TRBV5-8|TRBJ1-1|TRBD1
ASSLAGDRMNTEAF
>TRBV7-9|TRBJ2-5|TRBD1
ASSSDRRKETQY
>TRBV7-8|.|TRBD2
ASSLKRGEAYEQY
>TRBV5-1|TRBJ1-5|TRBD1
ASSPGGSNQPQH
>TRBV11-2|TRBJ2-5|.
ASSPLWQAN
>TRBV30|.|TRBD1
AWSRQGAYEQY
>TRBV30|TRBJ1-5|TRBD1
AWCATRTGALQPQH
>TRBV5-1|TRBJ1-4|.
ASSLAAQGGEKLF
>TRBV5-1|TRBJ2-5|TRBD2
ASSFPGLAEQETQY
>TRBV4-2|TRBJ1-5|.
ASSPTEKNQPQH
>TRBV7-9|TRBJ1-1|.
ASTARVGEAF
>TRBV19|TRBJ2-7|TRBD1
ASSTDRGGAYEQY
>TRBV10-3|TRBJ1-5|.
ASSYGNTRSNQPQH
>TRBV30|TRBJ2-5|TRBD1
AWSGGQGAQETQY
>TRBV5-1|TRBJ2-2|TRBD2
ASSLLLAANTGELF
>TRBV4-2|TRBJ1-6|.
ASSQGGTSYNSPLH
>TRBV28|TRBJ2-7|.
AAGYEQY
>TRBV6-1|TRBJ1-5|.
ASSRGNQPQH
>TRBV27|TRBJ2-2|.
ASKFGRNTGELF
>TRBV7-9|TRBJ2-1|.
ASSLDVNEQF
>TRBV4-2|TRBJ2-7|.
ASSQDYPPAESYEQY
>TRBV9|TRBJ1-1|TRBD1
ASSPKPVGTVRTEAF
>TRBV28|TRBJ2-7|TRBD1
ASSLPQGATYEQY
>TRBV21-1|TRBJ2-7|.
ATGWETDDYEQY
>TRBV7-9|TRBJ2-7|.
ASSFASAYSYEQY
>TRBV28|TRBJ1-1|.
ASAPPGLNTEAF
>TRBV5-1|TRBJ1-3|.
ASSDTGSGNTIY
>TRBV30|TRBJ1-5|TRBD1
AFGQGALNQPQH
>TRBV30|TRBJ2-1|TRBD2
AWSRVTSGIGDEQF
>TRBV28|TRBJ2-5|.
ASSLGQGYGTQY
>TRBV10-3|TRBJ2-3|.
ASQSGLSTDTQY
>TRBV28|TRBJ2-3|.
ASSFAGQQFTDTQY
>TRBV5-1|TRBJ2-5|.
ASSNGVEETQY
>TRBV4-2|TRBJ2-4|.
ASSQTATGDIQY
>TRBV28|TRBJ1-1|.
ASSTGQNTEAF
>TRBV11-2|TRBJ2-5|.
ASSISWAQETQY
>TRBV6-6|TRBJ2-1|.
ASSLDRYNEQF
>TRBV28|TRBJ2-3|.
ASSFTRPAIELARVPTDTQY
>TRBV7-9|TRBJ1-1|.
ASSLVGSNTEAF
>TRBV9|TRBJ2-3|TRBD2
ASSVAATSGSGTQY
>TRBV11-2|TRBJ2-7|.
ASSLSQDISYEQY
>TRBV7-9|TRBJ2-5|.
ASSFGETQY
>TRBV13|TRBJ2-4|.
ASSWRGELAKNIQY
>TRBV15|TRBJ1-1|.
ATSRDRNTEAF
>TRBV4-2|TRBJ2-7|.
ASSQGLVYEQY
>TRBV4-1|TRBJ1-1|.
ASSQFGTTDNTEAF
>TRBV15|TRBJ1-2|.
ATSRDVAEGYT
>TRBV7-9|TRBJ1-5|TRBD1
ASSSGQGFNQPQH
>TRBV23-1|.|.
ASSQSRTGRYEQY